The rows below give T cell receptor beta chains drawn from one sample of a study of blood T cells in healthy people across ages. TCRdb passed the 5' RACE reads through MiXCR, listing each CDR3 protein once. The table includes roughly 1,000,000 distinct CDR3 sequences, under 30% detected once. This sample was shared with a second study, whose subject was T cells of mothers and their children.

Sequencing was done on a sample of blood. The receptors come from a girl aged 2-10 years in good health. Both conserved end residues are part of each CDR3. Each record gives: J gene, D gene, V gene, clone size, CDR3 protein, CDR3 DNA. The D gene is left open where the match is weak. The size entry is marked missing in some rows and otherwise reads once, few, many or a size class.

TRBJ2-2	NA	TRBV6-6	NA	CASTLLGHTGELFF	TGTGCCAGCACTCTCCTTGGTCACACCGGGGAGCTGTTTTTT
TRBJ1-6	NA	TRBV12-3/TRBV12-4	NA	CAGSYPAYNSPLHF	TGTGCCGGCAGTTATCCAGCCTATAATTCACCCCTCCACTTT
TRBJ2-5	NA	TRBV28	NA	CASSLYNRDPQETQYF	TGTGCCAGCAGTTTATACAACAGGGACCCTCAAGAGACCCAGTACTTC
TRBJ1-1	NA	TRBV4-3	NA	CASSQDLKGLNTEAFF	TGCGCCAGCAGCCAAGATCTTAAGGGCCTGAACACTGAAGCTTTCTTT
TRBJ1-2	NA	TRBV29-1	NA	CSVATVYGYTF	TGCAGCGTTGCGACAGTCTATGGCTACACCTTC
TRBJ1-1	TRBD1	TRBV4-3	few	CASSQGDRDTEAFF	TGCGCCAGCAGCCAAGGCGACAGGGATACCGAAGCTTTCTTT
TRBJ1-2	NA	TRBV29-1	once	CSVPESGAMGYTF	TGCAGCGTCCCGGAGTCAGGTGCTATGGGCTACACCTTC
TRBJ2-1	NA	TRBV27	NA	CASRPTTASPRGEQFF	TGTGCCAGCAGACCCACGACAGCGTCACCCCGGGGTGAGCAGTTCTTC
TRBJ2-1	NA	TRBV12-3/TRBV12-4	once	CASSPYGGANEQFF	TGTGCCAGCAGTCCCTATGGGGGGGCCAATGAGCAGTTCTTC
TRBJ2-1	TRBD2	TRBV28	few	CASGPGLANEQFF	TGTGCCAGCGGACCGGGACTAGCGAATGAGCAGTTCTTC
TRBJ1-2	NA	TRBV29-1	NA	CSLGPSYGYTF	TGCAGCCTGGGGCCCAGCTATGGCTACACCTTC
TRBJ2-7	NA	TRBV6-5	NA	CASSPGFRGGFDSYEQYF	TGTGCCAGCAGTCCGGGATTTCGTGGTGGTTTCGACTCCTACGAGCAGTACTTC
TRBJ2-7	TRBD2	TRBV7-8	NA	CASRPGTSGFYEQYF	TGTGCCAGCAGGCCAGGGACTAGCGGGTTCTACGAGCAGTACTTC
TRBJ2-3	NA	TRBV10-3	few	CAISDRQGTDTQYF	TGTGCCATCAGTGACCGACAGGGCACAGATACGCAGTATTTT
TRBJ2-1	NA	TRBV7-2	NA	CASSLGGADQFF	TGTGCCAGCAGCTTAGGCGGGGCGGATCAGTTCTTC
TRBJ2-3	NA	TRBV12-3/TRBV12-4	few	CASSLWQGADTQYF	TGTGCCAGCAGTTTATGGCAGGGCGCAGATACGCAGTATTTT
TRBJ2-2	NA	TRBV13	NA	CASSLQWTNLTNTGELFF	TGTGCCAGCAGCTTACAATGGACTAACCTCACGAACACCGGGGAGCTGTTTTTT
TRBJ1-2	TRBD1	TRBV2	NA	CASRTGGAGGYTF	TGTGCCTCGCGGACAGGGGGGGCCGGTGGCTACACCTTC
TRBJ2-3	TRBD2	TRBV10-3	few	CAISEGLAGKTSTDTQYF	TGTGCCATCAGTGAAGGACTAGCGGGGAAAACTAGCACAGATACGCAGTATTTT
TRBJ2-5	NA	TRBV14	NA	CASSHLLGEETQYF	TGTGCCAGCAGCCACCTTCTAGGGGAAGAGACCCAGTACTTC
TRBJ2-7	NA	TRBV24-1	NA	CATGGTSDEQYF	TGTGCCACCGGCGGGACGTCGGACGAGCAGTACTTC
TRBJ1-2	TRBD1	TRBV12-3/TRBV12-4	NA	CASSLGTEYYGYTF	TGTGCCAGCAGCCTTGGGACAGAGTACTATGGCTACACCTTC
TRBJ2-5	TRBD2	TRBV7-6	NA	CASSLRASGEKETQYF	TGTGCCAGCAGCTTAAGGGCTAGCGGGGAGAAAGAGACCCAGTACTTC
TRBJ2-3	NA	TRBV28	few	CASSPGSSSEYF	TGTGCCAGCAGTCCGGGGTCTTCGAGCGAGTATTTT
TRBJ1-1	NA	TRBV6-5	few	CASTLDGTEAFF	TGTGCCAGCACCCTGGACGGCACTGAAGCTTTCTTT
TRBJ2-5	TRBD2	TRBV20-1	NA	CGAREAGVVETQYF	TGCGGTGCTAGGGAAGCGGGAGTTGTAGAGACCCAGTACTTC
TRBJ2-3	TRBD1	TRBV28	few	CASSQGTGGDTQYF	TGTGCCAGCAGTCAAGGGACAGGGGGAGATACGCAGTATTTT
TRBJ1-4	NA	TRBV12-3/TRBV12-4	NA	CASRSGGGGEKLFF	TGTGCCAGCAGGTCCGGTGGGGGGGGTGAAAAACTGTTTTTT
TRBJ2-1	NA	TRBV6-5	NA	CASSYSRPALGGYDNEQFF	TGTGCCAGCAGTTACTCGAGGCCGGCCCTAGGGGGGTATGACAATGAGCAGTTCTTC
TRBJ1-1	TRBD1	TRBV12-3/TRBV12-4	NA	CASSRQGLAFF	TGTGCCAGCAGCCGACAGGGGTTGGCTTTCTTT
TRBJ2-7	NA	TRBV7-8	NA	CDSSLPSSYEQYF	TGTGACAGCAGCTTGCCGTCCTCCTACGAGCAGTACTTC
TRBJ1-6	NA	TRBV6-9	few	CANRHGGNSQGPNSPLHF	TGTGCCAATCGACACGGGGGAAACTCCCAGGGACCTAATTCACCCCTCCACTTT
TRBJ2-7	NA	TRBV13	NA	CASSTSDRGRNYEQYF	TGTGCCAGCAGCACTAGCGACAGGGGACGAAACTACGAGCAGTACTTC
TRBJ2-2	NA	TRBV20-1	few	CSARHDYTGELFF	TGCAGTGCTAGACACGATTACACCGGGGAGCTGTTTTTT
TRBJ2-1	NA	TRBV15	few	CATSREREDRYGYEQFF	TGTGCCACCAGCAGAGAGAGGGAGGATAGGTACGGGTATGAGCAGTTCTTC
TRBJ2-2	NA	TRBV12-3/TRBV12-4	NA	CASSMDSFTGELFF	TGTGCCAGCAGTATGGACAGTTTTACCGGGGAGCTGTTTTTT
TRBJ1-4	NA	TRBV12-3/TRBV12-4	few	CASSLDRIDEKLFF	TGTGCCAGCAGTCTAGACAGGATTGATGAAAAACTGTTTTTT
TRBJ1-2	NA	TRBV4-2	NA	CASSQLSEGYTF	TGTGCCAGCAGCCAACTTTCGGAAGGCTACACCTTC
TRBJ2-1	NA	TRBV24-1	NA	CATSDITSREQFF	TGTGCCACCAGTGATATAACTAGTCGGGAGCAGTTCTTC
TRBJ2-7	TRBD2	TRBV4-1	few	CASSQVSGGVYEQYF	TGCGCCAGCAGCCAAGTTTCGGGGGGTGTATACGAGCAGTACTTC
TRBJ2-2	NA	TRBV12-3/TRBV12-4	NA	CASTLGGEGLFF	TGTGCCAGCACCCTCGGGGGAGAGGGGCTGTTTTTT
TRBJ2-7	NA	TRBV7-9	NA	CASTDEEGASYEQYF	TGTGCCAGCACCGACGAGGAGGGGGCATCCTACGAGCAGTACTTC
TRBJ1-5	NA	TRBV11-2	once	CASSKEGEQHF	TGTGCCAGCAGCAAGGAAGGGGAACAGCATTTT
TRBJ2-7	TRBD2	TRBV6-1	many	CASSEERGGSYEQYF	TGTGCCAGCAGTGAAGAACGGGGGGGGTCCTACGAGCAGTACTTC
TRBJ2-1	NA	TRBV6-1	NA	CASNPRASGDYNEQFF	TGTGCCAGCAACCCAAGAGCAAGCGGAGATTACAATGAGCAGTTCTTC
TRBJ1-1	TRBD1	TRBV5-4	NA	CASSRQGEHSAFF	TGTGCCAGCAGCCGACAGGGGGAACACTCAGCTTTCTTT
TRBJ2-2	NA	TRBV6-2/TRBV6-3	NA	CASSSRTTLSTGELFF	TGTGCCAGCAGTTCTCGGACCACGTTGAGCACCGGGGAGCTGTTTTTT
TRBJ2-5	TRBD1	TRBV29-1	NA	CSVVGTGGSTHQETQYF	TGCAGCGTCGTCGGGACAGGGGGTTCAACCCACCAAGAGACCCAGTACTTC
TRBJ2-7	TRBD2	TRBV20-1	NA	CSAWTSGRYEQYF	TGCAGTGCTTGGACTAGCGGCCGCTACGAGCAGTACTTC
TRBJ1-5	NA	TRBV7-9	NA	CASSLEMGQPQHF	TGTGCCAGCAGCTTAGAAATGGGTCAGCCCCAGCATTTT
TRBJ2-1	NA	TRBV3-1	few	CASSLFPTPNEQFF	TGTGCCAGCAGCCTATTCCCAACCCCAAATGAGCAGTTCTTC
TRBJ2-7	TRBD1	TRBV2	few	CASSEALLRRGRYEQYF	TGTGCCAGCAGTGAAGCCCTCCTTCGCAGGGGGCGATACGAGCAGTACTTC
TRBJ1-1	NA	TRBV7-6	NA	CASSPPGDYEAFF	TGTGCCAGCAGCCCCCCGGGAGACTATGAAGCTTTCTTT
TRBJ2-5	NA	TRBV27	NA	CASSPLNDEKETQYF	TGTGCCAGCAGCCCCCTTAACGACGAAAAAGAGACCCAGTACTTC
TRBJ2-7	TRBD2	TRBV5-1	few	CASSVPGLADEQYF	TGCGCCAGCAGCGTACCGGGACTAGCGGACGAGCAGTACTTC
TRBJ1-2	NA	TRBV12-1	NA	CASSSWGPGQGENGYTF	TGTGCCAGCAGCTCCTGGGGCCCGGGACAGGGGGAGAATGGCTACACCTTC
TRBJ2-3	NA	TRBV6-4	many	CASSGYWPTDTQYF	TGTGCCAGCAGTGGGTACTGGCCCACAGATACGCAGTATTTT